The 20 T cell receptor beta chains below were found in one sample sequenced in a study of OX40 agonist ivuxolimab in advanced cancers. The method was immunoSEQ multiplex PCR; TCRdb's version includes in-frame clones alone and lacks a portion of them. The sample lists about 18,000 clones, roughly 88% occurring once. Sequenced here: CD4+ or CD8+ T cells sorted from blood, sampled in a trial of the OX40 agonist ivuxolimab. The receptor set was obtained from an adult with an advanced solid tumor such as melanoma, head and neck, liver or kidney cancer.

The J gene is TRBJ2-7, the V gene TRBV27, with D tentatively TRBD2 (7 bases). V was shortened by 0 bases and J by 1 base, with 10 bases between the two germline ends. Germline values: CDR1 MNHEY, CDR2 SMNVEV (reference sequence). CDR3 length: 15 amino acids. DNA for the CDR3: TGTGCCAGCAGTTTATCGGGAGGGGGATCCTACGAGCAGTACTTC. Amino acid sequence: CASSLSGGGSYEQYF.

The genes are TRBV5-6 and TRBJ2-5; no firm D call. The CDR3 runs 13 residues. V lost 2 bases and J 0 bases, leaving 5 bases between the germline ends. CDR1 SGHDT and CDR2 YYEEEE come from the germline V gene. The CDR3, as DNA: TGTGCCAGCAGCTTCCAGTACCAAGAGACCCAGTACTTC. Translation: CASSFQYQETQYF.

The genes are TRBV29-1 and TRBJ1-2; D gene uncertain. The CDR3 is 13 residues long. V was shortened by 2 bases and J by 2 bases, with 9 bases between the two germline ends. Germline CDR1 is SQVTM and CDR2 is ANQGSEA. CDR3 region: CSVELTSNYGYTF. CDR3 DNA sequence: TGCAGCGTTGAACTAACATCCAACTATGGCTACACCTTC.

The chain combines TRBV6-1 with TRBJ1-4; TRBD1 matches 9 bases. The CDR3 consists of 17 residues. Trimming at V came to 3 bases and at J to 3 bases, leaving 8 bases not matched to a gene. The germline V gene has CDR1 MNHNS and CDR2 SASEGT. In DNA, the CDR3 is TGTGCCAGCAGTGACTGGACAGGGGCGGTGGCTAATGAAAAACTGTTTTTT. Translated, it gives CASSDWTGAVANEKLFF.

The CDR3 loop is CASSQAGVTGNTIYF. In DNA, the CDR3 is TGTGCCAGCAGCCAAGCAGGGGTAACTGGAAACACCATATATTTT. This rearrangement joins TRBV27 to TRBJ1-3, with D tentatively TRBD1 (6 bases). CDR1 and CDR2 from the germline V gene are MNHEY and SMNVEV (reference sequence). This CDR3 has 15 amino acids. The ends were cut back, 6 bases at V and 2 bases at J, with 14 bases in the middle.

A single count supports this clone. The rearrangement links TRBV6-5 to TRBJ1-2; D unclear. The CDR3 sequence is 13 residues long. Germline V gives CDR1 MNHEY, CDR2 SVGAGI. V shed 0 bases and J shed 13 bases, with 15 bases lying between them. CDR3 sequence: CASSYSRGKSCTF. The CDR3 region has the DNA TGTGCCAGCAGTTACTCGCGCGGGAAGAGTTGCACCTTC.

This clone was detected only a few times. The J gene is TRBJ2-7, the V gene TRBV2, with D possibly TRBD2 on 5 matching bases. V gave up 10 bases and J gave up 1 base, with 8 bases separating them. Germline V gene data show CDR1 as SNHLY and CDR2 as FYNNEI. This CDR3 is built from 11 residues. DNA for the CDR3: TGTGCCACCCGGGGATCCTACGAGCAGTACTTC. It encodes CATRGSYEQYF.

The chain carries TRBV15 and TRBJ1-5; no reliable D call. Germline V gives CDR1 LNHNV, CDR2 YYDKDF (reference sequence). Trimming pared 0 bases from V and 4 bases from J, leaving 4 bases between. The CDR3 has 13 residues. The CDR3 loop reads CATSREWNQPQHF. For the CDR3, the DNA is TGTGCCACCAGCAGAGAATGGAATCAGCCCCAGCATTTT.

The chain carries TRBV4-1 and TRBJ1-2; tentatively, D is TRBD1 (5 bases). V was trimmed by 0 bases and J by 4 bases, leaving 9 bases between them. The length of the CDR3 is 14 residues. CDR1 and CDR2 (germline): MGHRA, YSYEKL. CDR3 loop: CASSQEPGPYGYTF. CDR3 nucleotide sequence: TGCGCCAGCAGCCAAGAGCCAGGGCCCTATGGCTACACCTTC.

V gene TRBV18 combines with J gene TRBJ2-7, with D uncertain. Trimming removed 1 base at V and 2 bases at J, with 9 bases between. CDR1 is KGHSH and CDR2 is LQKENI in the germline V gene. The CDR3 loop spans 14 amino acids. CDR3 sequence: CASSPQTDPYEQYF. The CDR3 region has the DNA TGTGCCAGCTCACCACAGACTGACCCCTACGAGCAGTACTTC.

The CDR3 loop is CASRIPTGPTYNEQFF. Here the CDR3 DNA reads TGTGCCAGCAGGATACCGACAGGGCCTACCTACAATGAGCAGTTCTTC. The V gene is TRBV28, the J gene TRBJ2-1; 7 bases map to TRBD1. In germline, CDR1 is MDHEN, CDR2 SYDVKM. The V segment lost 6 bases and the J segment 2 bases; nucleotides outside the gene matches: 10. This CDR3 is built from 16 residues.

The V and J genes are TRBV9 and TRBJ2-3; 7 bases fit TRBD1. The ends lost 4 bases at V and 3 bases at J; junction bases unmatched: 8. The CDR3 is 15 amino acids. Germline V gives CDR1 SGDLS, CDR2 YYNGEE. The CDR3, as DNA: TGTGCCAGCAGCCCACAGGGGATAGGGACAGATACGCAGTATTTT. Translating gives CASSPQGIGTDTQYF.

The rearrangement uses TRBV28 and TRBJ2-5, with D perhaps assigned TRBD1 or TRBD2 (5 bases each). V was pared by 2 bases and J by 3 bases, with 13 bases between. In germline, CDR1 is MDHEN, CDR2 SYDVKM. This CDR3 is 15 amino acids long. CDR3: CASSLEGSREETQYF. CDR3 nucleotide sequence: TGTGCCAGCAGTTTAGAGGGGTCCAGGGAAGAGACCCAGTACTTC.

This sequence joins TRBV27 and TRBJ2-1; D unclear. Per the germline V gene, CDR1 is MNHEY and CDR2 is SMNVEV (reference sequence). The germline V and J ends were trimmed by 0 bases and 6 bases, with 6 bases remaining between them. The length of the CDR3 is 13 residues. The CDR3 is CASSLSAVNEQFF. CDR3 DNA: TGTGCCAGCAGTTTATCGGCAGTCAATGAGCAGTTCTTC.

The V call is TRBV20-1, the J call TRBJ2-5; D is undetermined. V gave up 6 bases and J gave up 5 bases, with 10 bases separating them. The CDR3 runs 11 residues. Germline loops: CDR1 DFQATT, CDR2 SNEGSKA (reference sequence). In DNA, the CDR3 is TGCAGTGCGCCTACATTGGAGACCCAGTACTTC. Translated: CSAPTLETQYF.

The genes are TRBV4-1 and TRBJ1-1, with D possibly being TRBD1 (5 bases). The CDR3 runs 14 residues. Deletions cut 4 bases from V and 6 bases from J, with 15 bases between. Germline V lookup: CDR1 MGHRA, CDR2 YSYEKL. CDR3 DNA: TGCGCCAGCAGCCCCTCCCGACAGAGCCCTGAAGCTTTCTTT. Protein: CASSPSRQSPEAFF.

V usage is TRBV4-1 and J usage is TRBJ1-1; the match to TRBD1 covers 9 bases. After removal of 4 bases from V and 1 base from J, the junction contained 7 bases not matched to a gene. The CDR3 totals 16 residues. In germline, CDR1 is MGHRA, CDR2 YSYEKL. The CDR3 sequence: CASSPGDRAGNTEAFF. CDR3 bases: TGCGCCAGCAGCCCCGGGGACAGGGCAGGGAACACTGAAGCTTTCTTT.

There are a few counts of this clone. The chain recombines TRBV6-5 with TRBJ2-7; 7 bases are shared with TRBD1. This CDR3 region has 15 residues. Germline V lookup: CDR1 MNHEY, CDR2 SVGAGI. V was clipped by 4 bases and J by 4 bases; unmatched bases: 10. For the CDR3, the DNA is TGTGCCAGCAGTTTAAGGGACAGACCAGGGTACGAGCAGTACTTC. Translated: CASSLRDRPGYEQYF.

This chain uses TRBV15 with TRBJ2-2; perhaps TRBD1 as D (6 bases). This CDR3 contains 13 residues. In germline, CDR1 is LNHNV, CDR2 YYDKDF (reference sequence). Trimming stripped 1 base from V and 6 bases from J, with 6 bases between. The CDR3 sequence is CATSRGGPGELFF. The CDR3 DNA sequence: TGTGCCACCAGCAGAGGGGGGCCCGGGGAGCTGTTTTTT.

The chain recombines TRBV6-5 with TRBJ2-7; possible D gene TRBD1, 5 bases. Germline CDR1 and CDR2: MNHEY and SVGAGI. With 6 bases removed from V and 2 bases from J, the gap between germline ends came to 14 bases. The CDR3 spans 14 residues. CDR3 DNA sequence: TGTGCCAGCAGCCCTCAGGGAAGACCCTACGAGCAGTACTTC. It is translated as CASSPQGRPYEQYF.